This TCR beta chain was captured by sequencing in a study of cytomegalovirus exposure and HLA in healthy donors. Germline V CDR1 and CDR2: SGDLS, YYNGEE. The trim removed 3 bases at V and 0 bases at J, leaving 12 bases unmatched. The CDR3 extends over 18 amino acids. The primer mix had 60 Vbeta and 13 Jbeta primers. Assay: immunoSEQ multiplex PCR; the TCRdb copy retains only in-frame clones and omits some. The sample consists of over 150,000 clones, 77% of them appearing once. The sequencing sample was made of PBMCs. This clonotype was obtained from a male donor in good health and CMV-seropositive. The chain employs TRBV9 and TRBJ1-3; 7 bases fit TRBD1. CDR3 loop: CASSGPGTEGSSGNTIYF. The CDR3 DNA sequence: TGTGCCAGCAGCGGCCCGGGGACAGAGGGCAGCTCTGGAAACACCATATATTTT.